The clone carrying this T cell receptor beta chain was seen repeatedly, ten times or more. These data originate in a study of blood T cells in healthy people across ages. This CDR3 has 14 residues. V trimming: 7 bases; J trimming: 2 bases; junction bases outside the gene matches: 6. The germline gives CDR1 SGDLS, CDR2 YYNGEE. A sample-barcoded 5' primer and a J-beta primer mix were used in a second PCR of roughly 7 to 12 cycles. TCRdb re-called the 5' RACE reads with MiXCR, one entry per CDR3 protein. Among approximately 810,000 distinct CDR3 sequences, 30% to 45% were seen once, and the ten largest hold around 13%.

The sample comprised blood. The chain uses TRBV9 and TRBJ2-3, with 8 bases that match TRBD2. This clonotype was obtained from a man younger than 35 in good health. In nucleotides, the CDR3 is TGTGCCAGCGGACTAGCAGGGGACACAGATACGCAGTATTTT. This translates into CASGLAGDTDTQYF.